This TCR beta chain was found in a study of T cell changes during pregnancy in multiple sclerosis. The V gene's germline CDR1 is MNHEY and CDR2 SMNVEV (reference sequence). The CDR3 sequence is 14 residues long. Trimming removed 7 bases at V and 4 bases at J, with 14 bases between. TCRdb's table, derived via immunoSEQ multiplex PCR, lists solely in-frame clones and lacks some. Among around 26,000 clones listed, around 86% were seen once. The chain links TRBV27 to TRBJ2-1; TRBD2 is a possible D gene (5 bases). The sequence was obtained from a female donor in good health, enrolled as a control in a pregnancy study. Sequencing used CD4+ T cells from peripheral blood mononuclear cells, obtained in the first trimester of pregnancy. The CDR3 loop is CASMLGRGYNEQFF. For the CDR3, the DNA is TGTGCCAGCATGTTAGGACGGGGTTACAATGAGCAGTTCTTC.